Below, one T cell receptor beta chain is given with its context. The antigen it binds to is not known. No much larger clone is present one base from it, and per-base qualities are unavailable. The sample's treatment or condition label, in plain terms: in vitro stimulation with specific CMV peptide epitopes to enrich CMV-specific T cells. This sample was taken from a study of T cell repertoires in cytomegalovirus infection (dated by TCRdb to about 2019). In terms of the full investigation: Recently identified HLA-C-restricted CMV epitopes, whose presentation resists viral immunomodulation, were targeted by peptide stimulations together with well-studied HLA-B-restricted epitopes. Because public TCR beta signatures pointed to carriage of CMV infection together with the matching HLA type, the HLA type of each donor mattered for the analysis. Findings and caveats that apply to the study as a whole: In both this cohort and an independent cohort of 352 donors, the cumulative frequency of public TCR beta family members distinguished carriers of CMV infection plus the relevant HLA type. In the ex vivo response, HLA-C-restricted CMV-specific TCR beta clonotypes were dominant, and in two of eight donors the single most frequent clonotype came from this HLA-C-restricted group.

Sequenced on an Illumina HiSeq 1500. The raw public reads went through TCRdb reprocessing: fastp at Q25, MiXCR clone calling, in-frame beta chains kept. Under each unique CDR3 protein, matching rows form one entry showing the most common genes and DNA. For this sample the table gives about 700,000 distinct CDR3 sequences, of which about 30% were detected only once. The leading ten clones occupy around a sixth of the sample. The CDR3 measures 16 amino acids from cysteine to phenylalanine. The read is trimmed to its CDR3 DNA, 48 bases read in frame from base 1. CDR1 and CDR2 (SGHVS, FQNEAQ) derive from the germline V gene. V is cut back by 11 bases and J by 4 bases, with 17 bases in the junction unmatched.

Recombination linked TRBV7-8 to TRBJ2-1; TRBD2 agrees with 7 junctional bases. This receptor was identified in a human donor in good health (CMV status not recorded). Some clones in this sample may be carry-over from other donors' samples. Sequences were derived from cultured PBMCs, sampled from culture after CMV antigen stimulation. The nucleotide sequence reads TGTGCCTCCTCCCTGAATGGCGGGAGTGGGTACAATGAGCAGTTCTTC. This translates into CASSLNGGSGYNEQFF.